The clone carrying this TCR beta chain was detected many times. Its antigen is as yet unknown. The sample is drawn from a study of T cell repertoires in cytomegalovirus infection. Study-wide background: Selection of CMV epitopes for the study included recently identified HLA-C-restricted and well-studied HLA-B-restricted ones. CMV infection and matching HLA type were both indicated by public TCR beta signatures. Overall study results and limits: HLA-C-restricted, CMV-specific TCR beta clonotypes were dominant ex vivo.

One entry per CDR3 protein, called by TCRdb with MiXCR from the reads. The sample shows 230,000 or so distinct CDR3 sequences, about 39% of them seen only once. CDR3 size: 15 residues. Trimming took 5 bases from V and 8 from J; bases not matched to a gene: 11. Germline V gene lookup returns CDR1 SGHTA and CDR2 FQGNSA. This material consisted of CD8+ T cells from cultured PBMCs, taken from culture after CMV antigen stimulation. The rearrangement joins TRBV7-2 to TRBJ2-1; 8 positions match TRBD1. The origin of this receptor is a human donor in good health (CMV status not recorded). Some clones in this sample may be carry-over from other donors' samples. The DNA for the CDR3 is TGTGCCAGCAGCCCAGCGGACAGGGTTATCGATGAGCAGTTCTTC. Its protein is CASSPADRVIDEQFF.